This T cell receptor beta chain emerged from a study of cytomegalovirus exposure and HLA in healthy donors. Findings and caveats of the study: There were some public TCRs occurring in many donors, but most TCR sequences were rare. Subsequent analysis revealed that first-cohort TCR clusters tended to co-occur in the roughly 120 validation repertoires. It was reportedly the case that the classifier diagnosed cytomegalovirus status with high specificity and sensitivity. Some TCR beta chains (164 of them) were listed as cytomegalovirus-associated.

TCRdb's copy holds only in-frame clones and misses some; the assay was immunoSEQ multiplex PCR. This table holds 110,000 or so clones, about 83% found once. Germline V lookup: CDR1 SGHAT, CDR2 FQNNGV. This CDR3 contains 18 residues. Trimming stripped 5 bases from V and 5 bases from J, with 26 bases between. As for this clone: Its antigen is unknown.

The TCR originated in a woman between 25 and 40 years old in good health and CMV-seronegative. The sample taken for sequencing was PBMCs. The chain employs TRBV11-2 and TRBJ2-3; D gene uncertain. The CDR3 bases are TGTGCCAGCAGCCTTACTACGGCGGCTTTTCAAAAGGTAGATACGCAGTATTTT. It translates to CASSLTTAAFQKVDTQYF.